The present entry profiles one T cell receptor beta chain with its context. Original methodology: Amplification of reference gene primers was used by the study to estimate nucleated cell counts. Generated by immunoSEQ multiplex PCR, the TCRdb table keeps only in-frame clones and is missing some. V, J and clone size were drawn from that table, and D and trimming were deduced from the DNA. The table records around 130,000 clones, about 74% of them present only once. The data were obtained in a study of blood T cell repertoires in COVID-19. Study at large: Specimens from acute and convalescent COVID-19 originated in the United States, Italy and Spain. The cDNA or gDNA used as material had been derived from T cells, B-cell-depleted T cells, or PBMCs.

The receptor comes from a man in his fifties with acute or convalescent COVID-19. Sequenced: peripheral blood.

The CDR3 loop is CASRQGQTNNYGYTF. The DNA for the CDR3 is TGTGCCAGTAGGCAGGGACAGACCAATAACTATGGCTACACCTTC. The V call is TRBV19, the J call TRBJ1-2; 7 bases are a match to TRBD1. CDR3 length equals 15 residues. CDR1 is LNHDA and CDR2 is SQIVND in the germline V gene (reference sequence). V shed 6 bases, J shed 1 base, and the junction held 8 bases outside the gene matches.